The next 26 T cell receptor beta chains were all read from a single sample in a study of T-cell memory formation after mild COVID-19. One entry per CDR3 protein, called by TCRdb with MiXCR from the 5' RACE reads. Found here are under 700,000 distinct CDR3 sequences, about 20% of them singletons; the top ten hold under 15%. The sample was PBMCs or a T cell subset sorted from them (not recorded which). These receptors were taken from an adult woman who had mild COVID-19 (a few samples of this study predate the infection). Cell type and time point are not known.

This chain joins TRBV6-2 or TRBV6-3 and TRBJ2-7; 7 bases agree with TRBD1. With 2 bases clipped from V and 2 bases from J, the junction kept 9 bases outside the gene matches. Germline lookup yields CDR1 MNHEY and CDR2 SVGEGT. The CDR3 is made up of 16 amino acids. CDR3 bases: TGTGCCAGCAGTTACCCCCGACGAGGGGGCGCCTACGAGCAGTACTTC. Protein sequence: CASSYPRRGGAYEQYF.

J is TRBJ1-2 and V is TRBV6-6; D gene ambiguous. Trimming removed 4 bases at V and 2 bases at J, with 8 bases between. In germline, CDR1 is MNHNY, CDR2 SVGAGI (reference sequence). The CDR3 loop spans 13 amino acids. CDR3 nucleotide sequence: TGTGCCAGCAGTTTTGAACGGAACTATGGCTACACCTTC. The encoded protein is CASSFERNYGYTF.

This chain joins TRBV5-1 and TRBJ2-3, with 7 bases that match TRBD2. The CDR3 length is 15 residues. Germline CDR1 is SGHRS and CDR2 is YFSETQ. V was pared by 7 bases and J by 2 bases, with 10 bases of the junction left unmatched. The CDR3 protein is CASSLWRGNTDTQYF. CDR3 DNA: TGCGCCAGCTCCTTATGGCGGGGGAACACAGATACGCAGTATTTT.

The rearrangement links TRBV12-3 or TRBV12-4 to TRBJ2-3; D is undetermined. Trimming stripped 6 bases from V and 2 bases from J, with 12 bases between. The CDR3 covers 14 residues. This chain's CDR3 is CASRRRLATDTQYF. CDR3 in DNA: TGTGCCAGCAGGCGGCGCCTGGCCACAGATACGCAGTATTTT.

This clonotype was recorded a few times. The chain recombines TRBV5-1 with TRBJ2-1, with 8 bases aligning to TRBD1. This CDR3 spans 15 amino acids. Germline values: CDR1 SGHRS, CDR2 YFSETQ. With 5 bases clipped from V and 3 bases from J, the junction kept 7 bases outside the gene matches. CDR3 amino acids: CASRRGQAGYNEQFF. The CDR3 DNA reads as TGCGCCAGCAGGCGGGGACAGGCCGGCTACAATGAGCAGTTCTTC.

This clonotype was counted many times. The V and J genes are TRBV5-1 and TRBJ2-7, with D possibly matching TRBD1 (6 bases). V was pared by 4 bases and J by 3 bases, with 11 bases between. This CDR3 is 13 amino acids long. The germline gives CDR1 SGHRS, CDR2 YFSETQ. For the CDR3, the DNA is TGCGCCAGCAGCACCCGGGACAACTACGAGCAGTACTTC. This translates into CASSTRDNYEQYF.

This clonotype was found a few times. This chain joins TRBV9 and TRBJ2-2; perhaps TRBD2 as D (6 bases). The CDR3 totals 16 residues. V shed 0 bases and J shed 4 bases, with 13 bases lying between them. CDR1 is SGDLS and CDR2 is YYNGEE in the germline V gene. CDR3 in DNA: TGTGCCAGCAGCGTAGTAGGAGGGGAGGTCACCGGGGAGCTGTTTTTT. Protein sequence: CASSVVGGEVTGELFF.

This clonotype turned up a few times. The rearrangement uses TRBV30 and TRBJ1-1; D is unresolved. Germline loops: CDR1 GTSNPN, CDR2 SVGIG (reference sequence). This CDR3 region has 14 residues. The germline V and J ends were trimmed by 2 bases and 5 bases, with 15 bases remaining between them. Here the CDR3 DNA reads TGTGCCTGGAGTAGGGAGTGGGATGGAACTGAAGCTTTCTTT. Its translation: CAWSREWDGTEAFF.

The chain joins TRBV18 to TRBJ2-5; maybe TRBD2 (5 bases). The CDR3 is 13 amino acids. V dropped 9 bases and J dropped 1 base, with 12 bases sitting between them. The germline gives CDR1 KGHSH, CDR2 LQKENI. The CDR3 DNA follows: TGTGCCAGTGAGGGTACACCCCAAGAGACCCAGTACTTC. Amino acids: CASEGTPQETQYF. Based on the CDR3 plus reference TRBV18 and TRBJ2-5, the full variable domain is NAGVMQNPRHLVRRRGQEARLRCSPMKGHSHVYWYRQLPEEGLKFMVYLQKENIIDESGMPKERFSAEFPKEGPSILRIQQVVRGDSAAYFCASEGTPQETQYFGPGTRLLVL.

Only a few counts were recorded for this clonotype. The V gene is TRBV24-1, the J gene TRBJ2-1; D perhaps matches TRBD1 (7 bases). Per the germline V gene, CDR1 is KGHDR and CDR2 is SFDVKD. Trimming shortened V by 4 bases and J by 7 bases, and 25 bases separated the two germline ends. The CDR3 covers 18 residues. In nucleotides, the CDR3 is TGTGCCACCAGTGAACTTTCAACCCGGGACTCAGGGGGGAATGAGCAGTTCTTC. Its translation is CATSELSTRDSGGNEQFF.

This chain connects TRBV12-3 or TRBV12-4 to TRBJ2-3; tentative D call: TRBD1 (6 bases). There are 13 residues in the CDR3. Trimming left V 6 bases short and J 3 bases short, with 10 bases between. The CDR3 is CASSHRVTDTQYF. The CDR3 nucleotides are TGTGCCAGCAGCCACAGGGTTACAGATACGCAGTATTTT.

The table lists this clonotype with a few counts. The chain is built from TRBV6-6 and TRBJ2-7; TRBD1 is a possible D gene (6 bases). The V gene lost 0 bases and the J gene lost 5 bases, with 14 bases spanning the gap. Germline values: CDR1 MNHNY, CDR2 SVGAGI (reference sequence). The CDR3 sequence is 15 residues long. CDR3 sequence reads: CASSYSSSPGDEQYF. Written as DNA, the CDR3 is TGTGCCAGCAGTTACTCGTCTTCTCCAGGGGACGAGCAGTACTTC.

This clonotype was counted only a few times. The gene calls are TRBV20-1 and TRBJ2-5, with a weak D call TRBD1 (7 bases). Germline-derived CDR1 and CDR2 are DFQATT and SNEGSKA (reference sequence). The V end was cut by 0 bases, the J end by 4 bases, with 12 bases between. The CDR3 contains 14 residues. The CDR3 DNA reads TGCAGTGCTAGAGATTCAGGGGGGAGAGAGACCCAGTACTTC. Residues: CSARDSGGRETQYF.

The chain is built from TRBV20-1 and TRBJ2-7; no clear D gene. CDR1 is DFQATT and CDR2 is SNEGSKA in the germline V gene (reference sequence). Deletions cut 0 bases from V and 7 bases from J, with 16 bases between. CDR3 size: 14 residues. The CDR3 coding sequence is TGCAGTGCTAGAGAGTCAATAACACTCAGGGAGCAGTACTTC. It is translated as CSARESITLREQYF.

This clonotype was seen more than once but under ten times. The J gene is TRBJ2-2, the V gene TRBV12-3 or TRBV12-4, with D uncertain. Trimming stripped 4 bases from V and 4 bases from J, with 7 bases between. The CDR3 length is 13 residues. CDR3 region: CASSSEFTGELFF. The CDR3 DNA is TGTGCCAGCAGTTCAGAGTTCACCGGGGAGCTGTTTTTT.

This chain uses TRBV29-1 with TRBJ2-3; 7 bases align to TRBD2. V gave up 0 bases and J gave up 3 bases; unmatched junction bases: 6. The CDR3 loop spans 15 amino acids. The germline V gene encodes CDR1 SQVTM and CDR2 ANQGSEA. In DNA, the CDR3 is TGCAGCGTTGAAGATACGGGGGGAGGAACAGATACGCAGTATTTT. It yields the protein CSVEDTGGGTDTQYF.

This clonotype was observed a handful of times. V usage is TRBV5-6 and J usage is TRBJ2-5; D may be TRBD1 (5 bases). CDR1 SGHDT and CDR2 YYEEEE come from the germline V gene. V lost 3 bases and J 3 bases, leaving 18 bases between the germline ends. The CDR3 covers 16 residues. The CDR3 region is CASSSLGAKLEETQYF. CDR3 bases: TGTGCCAGCAGCTCCCTTGGGGCGAAACTCGAAGAGACCCAGTACTTC. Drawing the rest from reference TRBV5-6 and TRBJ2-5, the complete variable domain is DAGVTQSPTHLIKTRGQQVTLRCSPKSGHDTVSWYQQALGQGPQFIFQYYEEEERQRGNFPDRFSGHQFPNYSSELNVNALLLGDSALYLCASSSLGAKLEETQYFGPGTRLLVL.

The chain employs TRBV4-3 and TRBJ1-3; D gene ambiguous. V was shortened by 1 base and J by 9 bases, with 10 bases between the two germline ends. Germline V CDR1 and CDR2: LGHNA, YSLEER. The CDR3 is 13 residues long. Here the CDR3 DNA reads TGCGCCAGCAGCCAAGCCGACCCGGGCACCATATATTTT. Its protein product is CASSQADPGTIYF.

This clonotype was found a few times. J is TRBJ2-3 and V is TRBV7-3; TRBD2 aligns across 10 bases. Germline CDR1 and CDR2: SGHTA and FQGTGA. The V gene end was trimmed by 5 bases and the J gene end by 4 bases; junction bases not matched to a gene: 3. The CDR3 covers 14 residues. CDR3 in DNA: TGTGCCAGCAGCATGACTAGCGGGTCAGATACGCAGTATTTT. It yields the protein CASSMTSGSDTQYF.

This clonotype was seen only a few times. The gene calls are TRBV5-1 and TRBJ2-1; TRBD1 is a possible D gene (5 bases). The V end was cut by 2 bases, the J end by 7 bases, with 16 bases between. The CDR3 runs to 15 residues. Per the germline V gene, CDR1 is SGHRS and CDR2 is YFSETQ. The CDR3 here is CASSLGALLSNEQFF. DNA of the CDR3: TGCGCCAGCAGCTTAGGGGCCCTACTCTCGAATGAGCAGTTCTTC.

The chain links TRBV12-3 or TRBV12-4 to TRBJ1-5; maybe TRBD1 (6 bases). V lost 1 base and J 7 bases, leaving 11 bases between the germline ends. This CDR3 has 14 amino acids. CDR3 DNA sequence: TGTGCCAGCAGTTTAGGCCTACAGGGCCAGCCCCAGCATTTT. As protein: CASSLGLQGQPQHF.

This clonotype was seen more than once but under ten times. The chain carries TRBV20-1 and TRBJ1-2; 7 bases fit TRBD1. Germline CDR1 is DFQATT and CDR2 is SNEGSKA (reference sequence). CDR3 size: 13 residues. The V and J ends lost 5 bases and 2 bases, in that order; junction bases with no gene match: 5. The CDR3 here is CSADLDRNYGYTF. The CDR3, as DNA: TGCAGTGCTGACCTGGACAGGAACTATGGCTACACCTTC.

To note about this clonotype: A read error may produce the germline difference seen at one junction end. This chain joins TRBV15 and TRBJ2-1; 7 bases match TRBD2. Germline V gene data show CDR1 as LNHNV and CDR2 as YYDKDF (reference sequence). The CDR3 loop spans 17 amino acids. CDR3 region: CATGSPSGDLLYNEQFF. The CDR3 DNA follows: TGTGCCACCGGCAGCCCTAGCGGAGACCTTCTTTACAATGAGCAGTTCTTC.

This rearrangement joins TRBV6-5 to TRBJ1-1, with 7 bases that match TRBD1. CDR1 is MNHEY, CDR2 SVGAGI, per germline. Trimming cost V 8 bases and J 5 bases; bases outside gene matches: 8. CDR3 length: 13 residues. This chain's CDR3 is CASYRQGWTEAFF. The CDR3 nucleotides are TGTGCCAGCTATAGACAGGGTTGGACTGAAGCTTTCTTT.

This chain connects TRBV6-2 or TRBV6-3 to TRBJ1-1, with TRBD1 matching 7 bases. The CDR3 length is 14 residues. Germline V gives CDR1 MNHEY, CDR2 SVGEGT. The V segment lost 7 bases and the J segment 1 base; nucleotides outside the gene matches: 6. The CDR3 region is CASKWGTANTEAFF. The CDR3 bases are TGTGCCAGCAAATGGGGGACAGCGAACACTGAAGCTTTCTTT.

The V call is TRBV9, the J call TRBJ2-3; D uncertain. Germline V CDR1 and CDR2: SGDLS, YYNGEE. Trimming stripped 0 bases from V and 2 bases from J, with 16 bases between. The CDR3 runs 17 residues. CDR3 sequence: CASSVALHESPTDTQYF. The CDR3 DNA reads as TGTGCCAGCAGCGTAGCCCTCCACGAAAGCCCCACAGATACGCAGTATTTT.